This T cell receptor (beta chain) was captured in a study of OX40 agonist ivuxolimab in advanced cancers. Study in general: Patients were treated with ivuxolimab, an agonistic anti-OX40 (CD134) antibody.

General study points: Circulating CD4+ and CD8+ T cells showed clonal expansion by week 6 at 0.1 to 3.0 mg/kg.

The cohort excluded patients with autoimmune disease history or systemic immunosuppression. Sampling times: baseline, cycle 4 day 1, cycle 7 day 1. Method: immunoSEQ multiplex PCR; TCRdb's copy keeps in-frame clones and lacks some. Here the sample spans around 82,000 clones, around 88% being singletons. Remarks on this clone: Antigen unknown.

Trimming took 0 bases from V and 2 from J, leaving 9 bases between them. Germline-derived CDR1 and CDR2 are SGDLS and YYNGEE. The CDR3 spans 14 residues. The receptor comes from an adult with an advanced solid tumor such as melanoma, head and neck, liver or kidney cancer. This chain connects TRBV9 to TRBJ2-7, with D possibly being TRBD1 (5 bases). The source was CD4+ or CD8+ T cells sorted from blood, collected in a trial of the OX40 agonist ivuxolimab. The CDR3 loop reads CASSVAGSPYEQYF. The CDR3 bases are TGTGCCAGCAGCGTAGCAGGGTCGCCCTACGAGCAGTACTTC.